This record concerns one TCR beta chain sequence. Antigen unknown. This sample was included in a study of response to subunit inactivated influenza vaccine. Each CDR3 protein gets one entry after TCRdb re-called the RT-PCR reads with MiXCR. The repertoire consists of hundreds of thousands of distinct CDR3 sequences, with 25% occurring once and the leading ten covering approximately 1.9%. Whole-study results and caveats: It was the authors' suggestion that each seasonal influenza vaccination recruits few new T cells.

The CDR3 has 17 amino acids. Trimming removed 11 bases from V and 1 base from J; junction bases left unmatched: 14. Germline CDR1 reads ENHRY; CDR2 reads SYGVKD. The material sequenced was CD4+ T cells sorted from PBMCs, taken roughly 5 days after vaccination. The origin of this receptor is a middle-aged man who received an inactivated influenza vaccine. The genes are TRBV10-3 and TRBJ2-5; 12 nucleotides align to TRBD2. In DNA, the CDR3 is TGTGCCTCATTTCTAGCTAGCGGGAGGGTGGGCCAAGAGACCCAGTACTTC. It encodes CASFLASGRVGQETQYF.